This is a list of T cell receptor beta chains from one sample in a study of tumor-infiltrating lymphocytes in primary liver carcinoma. TCRdb analysed the multiplex PCR reads with MiXCR anew, one entry per CDR3 protein. The sample holds some 180,000 distinct CDR3 sequences; roughly 60% are singletons and the top ten take 72%. The sample consisted of peripheral blood. Receptors originate from a man aged 35 to 55 with primary liver carcinoma and hepatitis B virus infection. Both conserved end residues are part of each CDR3. D genes are given only for firm matches. Some rows mark clone size as missing; the rest say once, few, many or name a class of expanded clone.

clone size: many; V gene: TRBV11-2; J gene: TRBJ2-3; D gene: .; CDR3 DNA: TGTGCCAGCAGCCAAGGAACTCCAGGCACAGATACGCAGTATTTT; CDR3 protein: CASSQGTPGTDTQYF
clone size: .; V gene: TRBV6-6; J gene: TRBJ2-1; D gene: .; CDR3 DNA: TGTGCCAGCACTCCCTCGGGGGATGGGTCAAATGAGCAGTTCTTC; CDR3 protein: CASTPSGDGSNEQFF
clone size: few; V gene: TRBV6-6; J gene: TRBJ2-7; D gene: TRBD1; CDR3 DNA: TGTGCCAGCAGTTACACTACAGGGGTCCACTCCTACGAGCAGTACTTC; CDR3 protein: CASSYTTGVHSYEQYF
clone size: few; V gene: TRBV12-3/TRBV12-4; J gene: TRBJ2-2; D gene: .; CDR3 DNA: TGTGCCAGCACCCCCGATGAACAGGGCGTTGCCGGGGAGCTGTTTTTT; CDR3 protein: CASTPDEQGVAGELFF
clone size: .; V gene: TRBV14; J gene: TRBJ1-1; D gene: .; CDR3 DNA: TGTGCCAGCAGCCAAGATGGTAGGGAGAACACTGAAGCTTTCTTT; CDR3 protein: CASSQDGRENTEAFF
clone size: .; V gene: TRBV6-5; J gene: TRBJ2-2; D gene: TRBD2; CDR3 DNA: TGTGCCAGCACTTACTCCTATTTAGCGGGATCCCCCGGGGAGCTGTTTTTT; CDR3 protein: CASTYSYLAGSPGELFF
clone size: .; V gene: TRBV5-5; J gene: TRBJ2-3; D gene: TRBD2; CDR3 DNA: TGTGCCAGCACCCCGGCGGGAGCCTTATACACAGATATGCAGTATTTT; CDR3 protein: CASTPAGALYTDMQYF
clone size: .; V gene: TRBV6-1; J gene: TRBJ1-1; D gene: .; CDR3 DNA: TGTGCCAGCAGTAAGGGGTACACTGAAGCTTTCTTT; CDR3 protein: CASSKGYTEAFF
clone size: few; V gene: TRBV28; J gene: TRBJ2-5; D gene: TRBD1; CDR3 DNA: TGTGCCAGCAGAAACCAGGGGGCTGGTGAGACCCAGTACTTC; CDR3 protein: CASRNQGAGETQYF
clone size: .; V gene: TRBV29-1; J gene: TRBJ1-2; D gene: .; CDR3 DNA: TGCAGCGTTGAAGGACCCCAAGGCTATGGCTACACCTTC; CDR3 protein: CSVEGPQGYGYTF
clone size: .; V gene: TRBV29-1; J gene: TRBJ2-5; D gene: TRBD2; CDR3 DNA: TGCAGCGGCCTAGCGGACCAAGAGACCCAGTACTTC; CDR3 protein: CSGLADQETQYF
clone size: few; V gene: TRBV29-1; J gene: TRBJ2-1; D gene: TRBD1; CDR3 DNA: TGCAGCGTCGCCGGGACAGGGGCGGGAAATGAGCAGTTCTTC; CDR3 protein: CSVAGTGAGNEQFF
clone size: many; V gene: TRBV11-2; J gene: TRBJ2-3; D gene: .; CDR3 DNA: TGTGCCAGCAGCACCCTACAAATCGCAGGGGGGAGGGCCCGGTCAGATACGCAGTATTTT; CDR3 protein: CASSTLQIAGGRARSDTQYF
clone size: .; V gene: TRBV7-9; J gene: TRBJ2-2; D gene: .; CDR3 DNA: TGTGCCAGCAGCGCCGACGGCGGGGAGCTGTTTTTT; CDR3 protein: CASSADGGELFF
clone size: .; V gene: TRBV30; J gene: TRBJ2-1; D gene: TRBD1; CDR3 DNA: TGTGCCTGGGATCAGGGACAGCTTTACAATGAGCAGTTCTTC; CDR3 protein: CAWDQGQLYNEQFF
clone size: .; V gene: TRBV11-2; J gene: TRBJ2-1; D gene: TRBD2; CDR3 DNA: TGTGCCAGCAGCTTAGAGTTGTTAGCGGGAGGGGGGGGTTACGATGAGCAGTTCTTC; CDR3 protein: CASSLELLAGGGGYDEQFF
clone size: few; V gene: TRBV5-5; J gene: TRBJ1-5; D gene: .; CDR3 DNA: TGTGCCAGCAGCTTGGGTCCGGGAGGCCAGCCCCAGCATTTT; CDR3 protein: CASSLGPGGQPQHF
clone size: .; V gene: TRBV12-3/TRBV12-4; J gene: TRBJ2-3; D gene: TRBD2; CDR3 DNA: TGTGCCAGCAGTTTTGGGGGAGGGGCAGATACGCAGTATTTT; CDR3 protein: CASSFGGGADTQYF
clone size: .; V gene: TRBV7-9; J gene: TRBJ2-5; D gene: .; CDR3 DNA: TGTGCCAGCACCCCCACGGGGGCCCAAGAGACCCAGTACTTC; CDR3 protein: CASTPTGAQETQYF
clone size: few; V gene: TRBV5-5; J gene: TRBJ2-7; D gene: .; CDR3 DNA: TGTGCCAGCAGCCTCCGGACCGGGCGCTACGAGCAGTACTTC; CDR3 protein: CASSLRTGRYEQYF
clone size: .; V gene: TRBV6-2/TRBV6-3; J gene: TRBJ2-7; D gene: .; CDR3 DNA: TGTGCCACATCAGACAGAAATGGCCCCTACGAGCAGTACTTC; CDR3 protein: CATSDRNGPYEQYF
clone size: .; V gene: TRBV6-5; J gene: TRBJ2-7; D gene: .; CDR3 DNA: TGTGCCAGCGGCCCGGACATGGGGAACGAGCAGTACTTC; CDR3 protein: CASGPDMGNEQYF
clone size: many; V gene: TRBV12-3/TRBV12-4; J gene: TRBJ1-5; D gene: TRBD1; CDR3 DNA: TGTGCCAGCAGCCTCACAGGGGTCGGCGCACAGCCCCAGCATTTT; CDR3 protein: CASSLTGVGAQPQHF
clone size: few; V gene: TRBV5-4; J gene: TRBJ2-1; D gene: .; CDR3 DNA: TGTGCCAGCAGCTTGCGCGGGATCTACAATGAGCAGTTCTTC; CDR3 protein: CASSLRGIYNEQFF
clone size: many; V gene: TRBV11-2; J gene: TRBJ1-4; D gene: .; CDR3 DNA: TGTGCCAGCAGACCCGGGGGGGGGGTTGGGGAAAAACTGTTTTTT; CDR3 protein: CASRPGGGVGEKLFF
clone size: .; V gene: TRBV20-1; J gene: TRBJ2-7; D gene: .; CDR3 DNA: TGCAGTGCTAAAGAAACCCTAGCATACGAGCAGTACTTC; CDR3 protein: CSAKETLAYEQYF
clone size: few; V gene: TRBV14; J gene: TRBJ1-1; D gene: .; CDR3 DNA: TGTGCCAGCAGCCAAGGGATTTGGACGGGACGGATGAACACTGAAGCTTTCTTT; CDR3 protein: CASSQGIWTGRMNTEAFF
clone size: once; V gene: TRBV29-1; J gene: TRBJ1-1; D gene: .; CDR3 DNA: TGCATCGTTACCGAGGTTGGTACTGAAGCTTTCTTT; CDR3 protein: CIVTEVGTEAFF
clone size: few; V gene: TRBV6-1; J gene: TRBJ2-1; D gene: .; CDR3 DNA: TGTGCCAGCGGCGCGACCCTAACTAACAATGAGCAGTTCTTC; CDR3 protein: CASGATLTNNEQFF